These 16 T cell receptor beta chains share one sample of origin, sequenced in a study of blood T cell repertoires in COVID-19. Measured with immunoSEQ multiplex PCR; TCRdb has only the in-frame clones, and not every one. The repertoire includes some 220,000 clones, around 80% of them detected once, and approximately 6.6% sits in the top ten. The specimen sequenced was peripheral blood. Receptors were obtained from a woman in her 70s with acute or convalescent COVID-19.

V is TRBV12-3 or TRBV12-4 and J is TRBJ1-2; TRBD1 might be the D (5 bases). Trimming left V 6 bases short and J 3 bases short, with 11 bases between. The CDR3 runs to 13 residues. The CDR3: CASSPTGDYGYTF. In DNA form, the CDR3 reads TGTGCCAGCAGCCCCACGGGGGACTATGGCTACACCTTC.

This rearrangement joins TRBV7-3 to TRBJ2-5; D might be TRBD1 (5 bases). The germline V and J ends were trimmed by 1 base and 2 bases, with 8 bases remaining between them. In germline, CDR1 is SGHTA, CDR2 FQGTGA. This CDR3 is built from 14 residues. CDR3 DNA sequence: TGTGCCAGCAGCTTAAATGGGGCTCAAGAGACCCAGTACTTC. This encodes CASSLNGAQETQYF.

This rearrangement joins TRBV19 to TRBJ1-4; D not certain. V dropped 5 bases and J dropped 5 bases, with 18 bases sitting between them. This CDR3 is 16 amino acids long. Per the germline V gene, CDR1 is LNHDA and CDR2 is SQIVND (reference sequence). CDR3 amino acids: CASSLRPSQANEKLFF. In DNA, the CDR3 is TGTGCCAGTAGTCTGCGGCCCTCCCAAGCGAATGAAAAACTGTTTTTT.

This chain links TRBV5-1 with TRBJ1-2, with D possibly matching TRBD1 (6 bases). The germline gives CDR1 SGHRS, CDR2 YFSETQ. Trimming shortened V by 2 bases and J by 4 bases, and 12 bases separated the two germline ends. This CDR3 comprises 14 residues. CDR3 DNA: TGCGCCAGCAGCTTCGGACAGATGTCCTATGGCTACACCTTC. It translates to CASSFGQMSYGYTF. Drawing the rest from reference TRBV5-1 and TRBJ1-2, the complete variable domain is KAGVTQTPRYLIKTRGQQVTLSCSPISGHRSVSWYQQTPGQGLQFLFEYFSETQRNKGNFPGRFSGRQFSNSRSEMNVSTLELGDSALYLCASSFGQMSYGYTFGSGTRLTVV.

The CDR3 spells CASSSEGGTYEQYF. In nucleotides, the CDR3 is TGTGCCAGCAGTTCTGAAGGGGGAACCTACGAGCAGTACTTC. This rearrangement joins TRBV6-5 to TRBJ2-7, with a possible D match to TRBD1 (6 bases). Germline assignment: CDR1 MNHEY and CDR2 SVGAGI. This CDR3 comprises 14 residues. V gave up 4 bases and J gave up 2 bases, with 12 bases separating them.

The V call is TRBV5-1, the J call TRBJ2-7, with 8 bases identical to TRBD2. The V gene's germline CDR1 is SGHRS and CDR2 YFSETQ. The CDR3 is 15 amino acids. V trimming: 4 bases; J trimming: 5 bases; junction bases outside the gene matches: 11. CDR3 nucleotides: TGCGCCAGCAGCCCAAATTTTAGCGGGGCCCACGAGCAGTACTTC. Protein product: CASSPNFSGAHEQYF.

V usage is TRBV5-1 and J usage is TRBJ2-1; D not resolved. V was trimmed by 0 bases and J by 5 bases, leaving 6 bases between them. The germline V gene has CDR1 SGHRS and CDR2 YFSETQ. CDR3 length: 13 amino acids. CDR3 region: CASSLVQNNEQFF. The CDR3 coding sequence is TGCGCCAGCAGCTTGGTACAGAACAATGAGCAGTTCTTC.

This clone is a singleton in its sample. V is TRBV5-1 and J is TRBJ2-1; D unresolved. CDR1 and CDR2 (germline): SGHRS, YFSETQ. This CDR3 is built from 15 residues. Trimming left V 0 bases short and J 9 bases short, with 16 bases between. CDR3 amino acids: CASSLDVSVTGEQFF. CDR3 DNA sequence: TGCGCCAGCAGCTTGGACGTGAGCGTTACGGGTGAGCAGTTCTTC.

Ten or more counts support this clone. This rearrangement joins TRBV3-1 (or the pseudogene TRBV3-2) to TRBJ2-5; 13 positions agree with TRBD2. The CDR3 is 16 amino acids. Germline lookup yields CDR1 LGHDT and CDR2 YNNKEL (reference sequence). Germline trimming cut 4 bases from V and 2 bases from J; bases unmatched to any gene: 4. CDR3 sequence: CASSLLTSGGQETQYF. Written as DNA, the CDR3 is TGTGCCAGCAGCCTCTTGACTAGCGGGGGGCAAGAGACCCAGTACTTC.

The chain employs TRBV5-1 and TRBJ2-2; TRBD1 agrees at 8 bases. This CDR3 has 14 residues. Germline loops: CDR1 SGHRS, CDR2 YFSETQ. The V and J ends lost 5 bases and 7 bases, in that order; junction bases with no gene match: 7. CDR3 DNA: TGCGCCAGCAGTCCGGACAGGGCTAACGGGGAGCTGTTTTTT. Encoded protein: CASSPDRANGELFF.

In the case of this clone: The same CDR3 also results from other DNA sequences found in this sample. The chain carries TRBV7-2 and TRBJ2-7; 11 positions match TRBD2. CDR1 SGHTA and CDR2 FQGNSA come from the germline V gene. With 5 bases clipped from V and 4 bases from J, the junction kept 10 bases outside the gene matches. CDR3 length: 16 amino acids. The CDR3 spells CASSASLSGGAYEQYF. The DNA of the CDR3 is TGTGCCAGCAGCGCGTCCCTTAGCGGGGGGGCGTACGAGCAGTACTTC.

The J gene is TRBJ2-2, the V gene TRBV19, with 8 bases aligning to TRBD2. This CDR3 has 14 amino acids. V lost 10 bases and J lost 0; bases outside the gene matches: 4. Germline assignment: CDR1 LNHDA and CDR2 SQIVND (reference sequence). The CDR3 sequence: CATNGGANTGELFF. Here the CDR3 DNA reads TGTGCCACAAACGGGGGGGCGAACACCGGGGAGCTGTTTTTT.

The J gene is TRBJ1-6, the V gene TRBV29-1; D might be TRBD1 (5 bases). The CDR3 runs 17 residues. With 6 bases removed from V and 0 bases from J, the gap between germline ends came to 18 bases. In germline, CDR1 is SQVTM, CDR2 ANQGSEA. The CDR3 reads CSVLGAGHDSYNSPLHF. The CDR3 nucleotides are TGCAGCGTCCTAGGGGCAGGGCACGACTCCTATAATTCACCCCTCCACTTT. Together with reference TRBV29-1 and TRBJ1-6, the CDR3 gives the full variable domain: SAVISQKPSRDICQRGTSLTIQCQVDSQVTMMFWYRQQPGQSLTLIATANQGSEATYESGFVIDKFPISRPNLTFSTLTVSNMSPEDSSIYLCSVLGAGHDSYNSPLHFGNGTRLTVT.

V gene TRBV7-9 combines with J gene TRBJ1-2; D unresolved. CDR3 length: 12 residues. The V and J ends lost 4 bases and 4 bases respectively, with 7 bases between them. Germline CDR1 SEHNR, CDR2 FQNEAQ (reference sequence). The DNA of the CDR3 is TGTGCCAGCAGCTCCGGTCCCTATGGCTACACCTTC. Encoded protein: CASSSGPYGYTF. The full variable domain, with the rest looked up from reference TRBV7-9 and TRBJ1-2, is DTGVSQNPRHKITKRGQNVTFRCDPISEHNRLYWYRQTLGQGPEFLTYFQNEAQLEKSRLLSDRFSAERPKGSFSTLEIQRTEQGDSAMYLCASSSGPYGYTFGSGTRLTVV.

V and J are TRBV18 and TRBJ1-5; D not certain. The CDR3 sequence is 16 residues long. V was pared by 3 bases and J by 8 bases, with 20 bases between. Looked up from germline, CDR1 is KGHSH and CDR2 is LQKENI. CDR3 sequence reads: CASSPSGSRDHEPQHF. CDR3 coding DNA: TGTGCCAGCTCACCGTCGGGCAGTCGGGATCATGAGCCCCAGCATTTT.

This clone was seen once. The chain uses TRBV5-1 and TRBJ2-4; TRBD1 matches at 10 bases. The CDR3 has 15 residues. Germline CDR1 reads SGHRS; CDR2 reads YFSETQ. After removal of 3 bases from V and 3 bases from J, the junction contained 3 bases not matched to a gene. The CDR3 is CASSSGQGGKNIQYF. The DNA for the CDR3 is TGCGCCAGCAGCTCTGGACAGGGGGGCAAAAACATTCAGTACTTC. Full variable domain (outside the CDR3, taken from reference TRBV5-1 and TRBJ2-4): KAGVTQTPRYLIKTRGQQVTLSCSPISGHRSVSWYQQTPGQGLQFLFEYFSETQRNKGNFPGRFSGRQFSNSRSEMNVSTLELGDSALYLCASSSGQGGKNIQYFGAGTRLSVL.